The entry that follows covers one T cell receptor (beta chain) sequence. The antigen is not known. The CDR3 is 15 amino acids. Germline V lookup: CDR1 SQVTM, CDR2 ANQGSEA. V was clipped by 4 bases and J by 0 bases, with 12 bases between them. This record belongs to a study of shared clonotypes between healthy human individuals. Study outcomes and limitations: All-four-donor shared clonotypes had higher generation probabilities than non-shared clonotypes did.

Profiled with immunoSEQ multiplex PCR; TCRdb holds only in-frame clones, not every one. Seen here are 500,000 to 550,000 clones, roughly 95% observed once, and the top ten hold 0.055% to 0.075%. The sequenced sample was naive CD4+ T cells sorted from blood. Subset indicated: CD45RA+ positively selected. The sequence was obtained from a woman younger than 45 in good health. The chain uses TRBV29-1 and TRBJ1-4; D uncertain. CDR3 amino acids: CSVAQFVATNEKLFF. The CDR3 bases are TGCAGCGTTGCCCAGTTCGTTGCAACTAATGAAAAACTGTTTTTT.